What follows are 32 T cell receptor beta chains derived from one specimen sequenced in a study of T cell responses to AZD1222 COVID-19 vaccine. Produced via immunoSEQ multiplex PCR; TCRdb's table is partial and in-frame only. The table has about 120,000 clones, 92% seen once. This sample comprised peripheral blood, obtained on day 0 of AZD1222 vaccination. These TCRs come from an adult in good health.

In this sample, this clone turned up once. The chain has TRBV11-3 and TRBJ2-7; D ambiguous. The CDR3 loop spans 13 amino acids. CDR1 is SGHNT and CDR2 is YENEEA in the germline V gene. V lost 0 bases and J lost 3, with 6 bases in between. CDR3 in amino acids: CASSLDRDYEQYF. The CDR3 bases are TGTGCCAGCAGCTTAGACAGAGACTACGAGCAGTACTTC.

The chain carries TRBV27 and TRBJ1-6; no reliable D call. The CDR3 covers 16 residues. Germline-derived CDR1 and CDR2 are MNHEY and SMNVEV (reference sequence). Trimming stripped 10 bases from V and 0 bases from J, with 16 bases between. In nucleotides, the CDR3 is TGTGCCACAATCGACCGCTTAAGCTCCTATAATTCACCCCTCCACTTT. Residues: CATIDRLSSYNSPLHF.

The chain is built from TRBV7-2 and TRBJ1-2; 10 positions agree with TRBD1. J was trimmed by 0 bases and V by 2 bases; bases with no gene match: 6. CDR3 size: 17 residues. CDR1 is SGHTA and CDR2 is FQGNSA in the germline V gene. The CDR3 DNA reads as TGTGCCAGCAGCTTATTTGGGACAGGGGCCTCTAACTATGGCTACACCTTC. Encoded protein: CASSLFGTGASNYGYTF.

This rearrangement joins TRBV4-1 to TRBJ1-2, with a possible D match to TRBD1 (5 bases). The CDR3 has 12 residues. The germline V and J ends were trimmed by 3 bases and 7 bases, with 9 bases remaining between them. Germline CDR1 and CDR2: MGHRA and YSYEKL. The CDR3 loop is CASSHRGSGYTF. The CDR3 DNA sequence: TGCGCCAGCAGCCATAGGGGCAGTGGCTACACCTTC.

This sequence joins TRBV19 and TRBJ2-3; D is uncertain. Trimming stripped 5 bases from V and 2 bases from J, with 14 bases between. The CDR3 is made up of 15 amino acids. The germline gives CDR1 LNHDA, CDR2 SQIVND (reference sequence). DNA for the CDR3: TGTGCCAGTAGTGGGCCGAACCTCTACACAGATACGCAGTATTTT. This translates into CASSGPNLYTDTQYF.

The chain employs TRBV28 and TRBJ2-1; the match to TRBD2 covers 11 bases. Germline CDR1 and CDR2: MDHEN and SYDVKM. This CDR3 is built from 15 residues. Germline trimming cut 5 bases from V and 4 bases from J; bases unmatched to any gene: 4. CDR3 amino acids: CASSLLAGEYNEQFF. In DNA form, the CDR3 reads TGTGCCAGCAGTCTACTAGCGGGAGAGTACAATGAGCAGTTCTTC.

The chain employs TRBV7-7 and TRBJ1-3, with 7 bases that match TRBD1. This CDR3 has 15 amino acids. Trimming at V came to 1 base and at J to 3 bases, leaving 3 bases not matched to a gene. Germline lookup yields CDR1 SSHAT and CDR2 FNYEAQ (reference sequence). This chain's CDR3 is CASSLGTGYGNTIYF. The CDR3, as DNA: TGTGCCAGCAGCTTAGGGACAGGTTATGGAAACACCATATATTTT.

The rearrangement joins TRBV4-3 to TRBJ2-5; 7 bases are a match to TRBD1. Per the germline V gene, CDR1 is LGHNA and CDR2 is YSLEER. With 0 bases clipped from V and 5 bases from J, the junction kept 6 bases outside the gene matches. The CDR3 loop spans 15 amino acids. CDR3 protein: CASSQDEEQGETQYF. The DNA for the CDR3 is TGCGCCAGCAGCCAAGATGAGGAACAGGGGGAGACCCAGTACTTC.

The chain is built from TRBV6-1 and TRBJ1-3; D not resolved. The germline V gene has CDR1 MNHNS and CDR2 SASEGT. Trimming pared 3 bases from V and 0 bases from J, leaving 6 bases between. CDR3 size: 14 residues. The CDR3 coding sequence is TGTGCCAGCAGTGACAGCCCCTCTGGAAACACCATATATTTT. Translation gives CASSDSPSGNTIYF.

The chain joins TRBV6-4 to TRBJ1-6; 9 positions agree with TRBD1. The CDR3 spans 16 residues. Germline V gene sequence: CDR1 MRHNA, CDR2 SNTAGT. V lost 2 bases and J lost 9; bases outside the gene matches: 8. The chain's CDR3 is CASSDLDRGVGSPLHF. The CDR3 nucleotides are TGTGCCAGCAGTGACCTCGACAGGGGGGTCGGTTCACCCCTCCACTTT.

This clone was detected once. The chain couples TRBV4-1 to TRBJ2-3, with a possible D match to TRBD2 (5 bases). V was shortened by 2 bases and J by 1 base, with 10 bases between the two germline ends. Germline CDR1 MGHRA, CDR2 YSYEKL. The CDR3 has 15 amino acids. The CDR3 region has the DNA TGCGCCAGCAGCCAATCAGGACTCCGCACAGATACGCAGTATTTT. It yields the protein CASSQSGLRTDTQYF.

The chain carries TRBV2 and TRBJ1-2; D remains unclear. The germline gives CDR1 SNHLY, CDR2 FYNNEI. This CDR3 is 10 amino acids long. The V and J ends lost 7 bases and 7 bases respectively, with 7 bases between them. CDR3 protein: CASTARGYTF. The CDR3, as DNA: TGTGCCAGCACCGCACGTGGCTACACCTTC.

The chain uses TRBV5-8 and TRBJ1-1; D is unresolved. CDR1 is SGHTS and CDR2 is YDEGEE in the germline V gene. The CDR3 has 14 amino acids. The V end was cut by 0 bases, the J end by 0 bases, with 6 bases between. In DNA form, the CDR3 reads TGTGCCAGCAGCTTGGGGGCGATGAACACTGAAGCTTTCTTT. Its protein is CASSLGAMNTEAFF. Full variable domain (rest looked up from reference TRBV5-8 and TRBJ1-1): EAGVTQSPTHLIKTRGQQATLRCSPISGHTSVYWYQQALGLGLQFLLWYDEGEERNRGNFPPRFSGRQFPNYSSELNVNALELEDSALYLCASSLGAMNTEAFFGQGTRLTVV.

The CDR3 DNA is TGTGCCAGCAGACCCCAGGGGCAGGGCACTGAAGCTTTCTTT. This sequence encodes CASRPQGQGTEAFF. The chain joins TRBV2 to TRBJ1-1; D is perhaps TRBD1 (6 bases). This CDR3 is 14 amino acids long. V was trimmed by 6 bases and J by 4 bases, leaving 15 bases between them. Germline CDR1 SNHLY, CDR2 FYNNEI.

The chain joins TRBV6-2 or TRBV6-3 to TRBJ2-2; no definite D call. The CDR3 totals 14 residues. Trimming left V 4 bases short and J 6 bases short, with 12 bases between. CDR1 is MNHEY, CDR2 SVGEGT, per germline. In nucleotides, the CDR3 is TGTGCCAGCAGTTCGACAAGGCCGGCCGGGGAGCTGTTTTTT. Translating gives CASSSTRPAGELFF.

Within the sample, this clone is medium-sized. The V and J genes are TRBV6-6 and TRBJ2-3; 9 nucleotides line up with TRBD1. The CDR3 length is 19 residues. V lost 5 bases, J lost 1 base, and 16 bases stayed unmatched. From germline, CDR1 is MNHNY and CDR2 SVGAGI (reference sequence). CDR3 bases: TGTGCCAGCAGTCCCGACCACCGGACAGGGGCCCGCGGCACAGATACGCAGTATTTT. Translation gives CASSPDHRTGARGTDTQYF.

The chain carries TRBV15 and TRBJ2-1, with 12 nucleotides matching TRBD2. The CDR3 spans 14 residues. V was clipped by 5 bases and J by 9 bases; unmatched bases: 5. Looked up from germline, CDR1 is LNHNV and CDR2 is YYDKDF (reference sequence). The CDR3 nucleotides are TGTGCCACCAGCCTAGCGGGGGGGCCCAGTGAGCAGTTCTTC. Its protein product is CATSLAGGPSEQFF.

CDR3 nucleotide sequence: TGTGCCAGCAGTCCCGGGGCTCGTGGGGCCGAGCAGTACTTC. Encoded protein: CASSPGARGAEQYF. The V and J genes are TRBV27 and TRBJ2-7; D is tentatively TRBD1 or TRBD2 (5 bases each). The ends were cut back, 5 bases at V and 6 bases at J, with 17 bases in the middle. The CDR3 is 14 residues long. Looked up from germline, CDR1 is MNHEY and CDR2 is SMNVEV (reference sequence).

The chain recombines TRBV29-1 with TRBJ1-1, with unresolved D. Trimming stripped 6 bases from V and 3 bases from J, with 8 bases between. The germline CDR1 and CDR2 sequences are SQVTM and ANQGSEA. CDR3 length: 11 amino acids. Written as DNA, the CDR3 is TGCAGCGTGGAGACGGACACTGAAGCTTTCTTT. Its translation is CSVETDTEAFF.

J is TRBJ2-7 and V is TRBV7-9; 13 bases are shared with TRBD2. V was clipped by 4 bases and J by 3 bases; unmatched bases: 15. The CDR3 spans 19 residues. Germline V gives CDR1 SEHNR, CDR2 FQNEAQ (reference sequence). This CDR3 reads CASSSLPTSGRPGVYEQYF. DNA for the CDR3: TGTGCCAGCAGCTCCCTACCGACTAGCGGGAGGCCCGGCGTCTACGAGCAGTACTTC.

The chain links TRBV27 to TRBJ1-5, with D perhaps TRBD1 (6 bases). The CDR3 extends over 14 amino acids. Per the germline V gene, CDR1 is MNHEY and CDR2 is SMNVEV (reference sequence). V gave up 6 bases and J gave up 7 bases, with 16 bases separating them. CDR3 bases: TGTGCCAGCAGCTTTGGGGGGGCCAGGCAGCCCCAGCATTTT. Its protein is CASSFGGARQPQHF.

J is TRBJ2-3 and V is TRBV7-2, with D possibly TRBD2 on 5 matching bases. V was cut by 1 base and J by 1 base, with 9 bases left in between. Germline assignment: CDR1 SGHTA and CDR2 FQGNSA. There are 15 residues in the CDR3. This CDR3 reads CASSLVLRGTDTQYF. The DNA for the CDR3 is TGTGCCAGCAGCTTAGTCTTGAGGGGCACAGATACGCAGTATTTT.

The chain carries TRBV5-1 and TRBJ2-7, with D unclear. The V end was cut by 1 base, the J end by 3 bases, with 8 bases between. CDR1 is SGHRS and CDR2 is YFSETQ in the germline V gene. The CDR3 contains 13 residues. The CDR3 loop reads CASSLLGDYEQYF. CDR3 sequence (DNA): TGCGCCAGCAGCTTGCTAGGTGACTACGAGCAGTACTTC.

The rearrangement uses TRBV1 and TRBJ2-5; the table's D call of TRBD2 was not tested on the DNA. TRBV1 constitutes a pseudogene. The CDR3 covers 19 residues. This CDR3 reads CTSSQGTSGGQRGQETQYF. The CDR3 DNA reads TGCACCAGCAGCCAAGGAACTAGCGGGGGGCAGAGGGGACAAGAGACCCAGTACTTC.

CDR3 region: CASSLGGTVYNEQFF. CDR3 DNA: TGTGCCAGCAGTTTGGGGGGCACTGTCTACAATGAGCAGTTCTTC. This sequence joins TRBV6-2 or TRBV6-3 and TRBJ2-1, with D possibly called TRBD1 or TRBD2 (6 bases each). Trimming cost V 4 bases and J 3 bases, with 13 bases left between them. The germline V gene encodes CDR1 MNHEY and CDR2 SVGEGT. There are 15 residues in the CDR3.

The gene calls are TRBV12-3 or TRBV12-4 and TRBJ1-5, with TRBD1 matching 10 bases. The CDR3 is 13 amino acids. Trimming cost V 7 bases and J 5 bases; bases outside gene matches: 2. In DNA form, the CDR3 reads TGTGCCAGCACGGACAGGGGGGATCAGCCCCAGCATTTT. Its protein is CASTDRGDQPQHF.

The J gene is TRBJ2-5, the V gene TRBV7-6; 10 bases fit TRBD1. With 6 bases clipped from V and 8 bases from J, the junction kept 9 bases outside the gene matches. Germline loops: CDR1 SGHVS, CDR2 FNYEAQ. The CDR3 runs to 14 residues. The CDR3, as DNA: TGTGCCAGCAGGGGCCGGGACAGGGGTACCACCCAGTACTTC. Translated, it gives CASRGRDRGTTQYF.

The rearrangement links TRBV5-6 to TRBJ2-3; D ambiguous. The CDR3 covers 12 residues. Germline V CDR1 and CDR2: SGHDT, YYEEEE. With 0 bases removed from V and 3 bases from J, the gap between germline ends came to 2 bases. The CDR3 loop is CASSLETDTQYF. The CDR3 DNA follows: TGTGCCAGCAGCTTGGAGACAGATACGCAGTATTTT. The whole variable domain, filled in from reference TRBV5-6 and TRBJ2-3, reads DAGVTQSPTHLIKTRGQQVTLRCSPKSGHDTVSWYQQALGQGPQFIFQYYEEEERQRGNFPDRFSGHQFPNYSSELNVNALLLGDSALYLCASSLETDTQYFGPGTRLTVL.

CDR3 nucleotide sequence: TGCGCCAGCAGCTACCACCGGGACCCCACAGATACGCAGTATTTT. Translating it yields CASSYHRDPTDTQYF. V gene TRBV5-1 combines with J gene TRBJ2-3; D might be TRBD1 or TRBD2, each matching 5 bases. With 3 bases removed from V and 2 bases from J, the gap between germline ends came to 13 bases. The CDR3 runs to 15 residues. In germline, CDR1 is SGHRS, CDR2 YFSETQ.

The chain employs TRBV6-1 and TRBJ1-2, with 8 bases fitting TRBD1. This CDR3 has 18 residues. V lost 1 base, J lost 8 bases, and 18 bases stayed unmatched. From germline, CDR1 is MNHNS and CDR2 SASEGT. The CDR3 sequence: CASSEGLLRGLRLGGYTF. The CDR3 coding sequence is TGTGCCAGCAGTGAAGGTCTCCTCAGGGGGCTTAGGTTAGGGGGCTACACCTTC.

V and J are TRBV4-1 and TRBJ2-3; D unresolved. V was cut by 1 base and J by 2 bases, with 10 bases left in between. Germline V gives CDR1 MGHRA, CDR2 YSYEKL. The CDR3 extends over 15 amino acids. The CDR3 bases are TGCGCCAGCAGCCAAGTGGAACAGATCACAGATACGCAGTATTTT. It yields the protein CASSQVEQITDTQYF.

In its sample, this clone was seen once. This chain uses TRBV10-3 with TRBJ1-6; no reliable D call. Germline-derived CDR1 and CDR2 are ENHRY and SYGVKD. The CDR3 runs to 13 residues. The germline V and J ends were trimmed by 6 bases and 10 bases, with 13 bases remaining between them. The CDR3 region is CAISTGERSPLHF. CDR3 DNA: TGTGCCATCAGCACGGGAGAACGATCACCCCTCCACTTT.